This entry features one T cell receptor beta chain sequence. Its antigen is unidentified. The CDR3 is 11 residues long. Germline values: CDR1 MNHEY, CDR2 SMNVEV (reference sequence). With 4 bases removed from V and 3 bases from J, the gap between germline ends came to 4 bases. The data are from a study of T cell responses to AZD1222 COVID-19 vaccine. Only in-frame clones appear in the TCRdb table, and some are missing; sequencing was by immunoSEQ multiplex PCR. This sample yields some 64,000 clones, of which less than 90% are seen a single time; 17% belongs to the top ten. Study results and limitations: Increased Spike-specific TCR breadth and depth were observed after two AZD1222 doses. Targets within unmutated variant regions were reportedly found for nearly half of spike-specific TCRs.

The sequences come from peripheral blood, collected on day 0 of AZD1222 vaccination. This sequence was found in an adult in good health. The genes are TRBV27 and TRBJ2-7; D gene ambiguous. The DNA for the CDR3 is TGTGCCAGCAGTTCCGACTACGAGCAGTACTTC. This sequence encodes CASSSDYEQYF.